One and the same sample provided the 26 T cell receptor beta chains below, sequenced in a study of blood T cell repertoires in COVID-19. The table came from immunoSEQ multiplex PCR; TCRdb's copy has only in-frame clones and leaves some out. The top ten hold about 1.5% of the sample, which has roughly 250,000 clones, about 88% seen once. What was sequenced was PBMCs or T cells enriched from blood (not recorded which). The receptors were gathered from a woman aged 50 to 60 who had recovered from COVID-19.

The CDR3 DNA reads as TGCGCCAGCAGCTTGGTCCCGGGACAGTGGACCTACGAGCAGTACTTC. It yields the protein CASSLVPGQWTYEQYF. The chain combines TRBV5-1 with TRBJ2-7; 7 bases match TRBD1. This CDR3 has 16 residues. V shed 0 bases and J 2 bases; nucleotides not matched to a gene: 8. Germline CDR1 is SGHRS and CDR2 is YFSETQ.

The chain has TRBV28 and TRBJ1-1; no clear D. Germline V gives CDR1 MDHEN, CDR2 SYDVKM. This CDR3 contains 11 residues. V was shortened by 3 bases and J by 10 bases, with 9 bases between the two germline ends. Here the CDR3 reads CASSFDRVAFF. The CDR3 DNA follows: TGTGCCAGCAGTTTCGATCGGGTAGCTTTCTTT.

The chain couples TRBV19 to TRBJ2-1; 7 nucleotides align to TRBD1. The CDR3 sequence is 11 residues long. The V segment lost 4 bases and the J segment 13 bases; nucleotides outside the gene matches: 4. The germline V gene encodes CDR1 LNHDA and CDR2 SQIVND (reference sequence). The CDR3 sequence: CASSTGTVQFF. Here the CDR3 DNA reads TGTGCCAGTAGTACTGGGACAGTTCAGTTCTTC.

The genes are TRBV10-2 and TRBJ2-1, with 7 bases lining up with TRBD1. CDR1 WSHSY and CDR2 SAAADI come from the germline V gene. This CDR3 comprises 14 residues. J lost 9 bases, V lost 2 bases, and 7 bases had no gene match. CDR3 protein: CASSEGSGGGEQFF. CDR3 nucleotides: TGCGCCAGCAGTGAGGGGTCAGGGGGTGGTGAGCAGTTCTTC.

The V and J genes are TRBV7-2 and TRBJ2-5; D is possibly TRBD2 (6 bases). The CDR3 contains 15 residues. V was pared by 1 base and J by 2 bases, with 11 bases between. From germline, CDR1 is SGHTA and CDR2 FQGNSA. Here the CDR3 DNA reads TGTGCCAGCAGCTTAGGTGCGGGAATACAAGAGACCCAGTACTTC. This encodes CASSLGAGIQETQYF. Based on the CDR3 plus reference TRBV7-2 and TRBJ2-5, the full variable domain is GAGVSQSPSNKVTEKGKDVELRCDPISGHTALYWYRQSLGQGLEFLIYFQGNSAPDKSGLPSDRFSAERTGGSVSTLTIQRTQQEDSAVYLCASSLGAGIQETQYFGPGTRLLVL.

The V and J genes are TRBV27 and TRBJ2-1; D is perhaps TRBD2 (5 bases). The CDR3 is 14 residues long. The germline gives CDR1 MNHEY, CDR2 SMNVEV (reference sequence). Trimming removed 4 bases at V and 3 bases at J, with 10 bases between. The CDR3 reads CASSSRGIYNEQFF. The DNA of the CDR3 is TGTGCCAGCAGTTCCCGGGGTATCTACAATGAGCAGTTCTTC.

The rearrangement links TRBV7-8 to TRBJ2-1; the D gene is possibly TRBD1 (6 bases). Trimming shortened V by 5 bases and J by 4 bases, and 12 bases separated the two germline ends. The germline CDR1 and CDR2 sequences are SGHVS and FQNEAQ. The CDR3 consists of 14 residues. DNA for the CDR3: TGTGCCAGCAGCCCACAGGGAAGGTACAATGAGCAGTTCTTC. Protein sequence: CASSPQGRYNEQFF.

V and J are TRBV7-8 and TRBJ1-3; no clear D. In germline, CDR1 is SGHVS, CDR2 FQNEAQ. The length of the CDR3 is 15 residues. V was cut by 2 bases and J by 0 bases, with 8 bases left in between. The CDR3 here is CASSLTTFSGNTIYF. The CDR3, as DNA: TGTGCCAGCAGCTTAACGACATTCTCTGGAAACACCATATATTTT.

This chain connects TRBV18 to TRBJ2-7; 11 positions match TRBD1. This CDR3 has 16 amino acids. Germline lookup yields CDR1 KGHSH and CDR2 LQKENI. With 5 bases clipped from V and 3 bases from J, the junction kept 9 bases outside the gene matches. CDR3 loop: CASSSLPGTGGYEQYF. CDR3 coding DNA: TGTGCCAGCTCATCGCTTCCCGGGACAGGGGGCTACGAGCAGTACTTC. Based on the CDR3 plus reference TRBV18 and TRBJ2-7, the full variable domain is NAGVMQNPRHLVRRRGQEARLRCSPMKGHSHVYWYRQLPEEGLKFMVYLQKENIIDESGMPKERFSAEFPKEGPSILRIQQVVRGDSAAYFCASSSLPGTGGYEQYFGPGTRLTVT.

The chain joins TRBV2 to TRBJ1-1, with a tentative D call TRBD1 (6 bases). This CDR3 region has 13 residues. The germline CDR1 and CDR2 sequences are SNHLY and FYNNEI. V gave up 6 bases and J gave up 3 bases, with 11 bases separating them. For the CDR3, the DNA is TGTGCCAGCAGCCAAGAGGGGGACACTGAAGCTTTCTTT. Translated, it gives CASSQEGDTEAFF.

The genes are TRBV2 and TRBJ2-5, with unresolved D. Trimming removed 3 bases at V and 5 bases at J, with 10 bases between. The CDR3 extends over 13 amino acids. Germline CDR1 reads SNHLY; CDR2 reads FYNNEI. As DNA, the CDR3 is TGTGCCAGCAGTGAGTTAGCTTTGGAGACCCAGTACTTC. Its translation: CASSELALETQYF. The whole variable domain, remainder taken from reference TRBV2 and TRBJ2-5, is EPEVTQTPSHQVTQMGQEVILRCVPISNHLYFYWYRQILGQKVEFLVSFYNNEISEKSEIFDDQFSVERPDGSNFTLKIRSTKLEDSAMYFCASSELALETQYFGPGTRLLVL.

This chain joins TRBV6-5 and TRBJ1-6, with D maybe TRBD1 (5 bases). The germline CDR1 and CDR2 sequences are MNHEY and SVGAGI. With 6 bases removed from V and 7 bases from J, the gap between germline ends came to 16 bases. CDR3 length: 15 residues. The CDR3 loop reads CASSRWTGGNSPLHF. In DNA, the CDR3 is TGTGCCAGCAGCCGATGGACGGGGGGAAATTCACCCCTCCACTTT.

Details on this clone: Other DNA sequences from this sample encode an identical CDR3 as well. This chain uses TRBV7-9 with TRBJ1-3; 9 nucleotides match TRBD1. Germline V CDR1 and CDR2: SEHNR, FQNEAQ (reference sequence). V was pared by 4 bases and J by 2 bases, with 6 bases of the junction left unmatched. The CDR3 has 16 amino acids. The CDR3 sequence: CASSSTGTGPGNTIYF. The CDR3 DNA sequence: TGTGCCAGCAGCTCAACCGGGACAGGGCCTGGAAACACCATATATTTT. The full variable domain, in which reference TRBV7-9 and TRBJ1-3 provide the parts outside the CDR3, is DTGVSQNPRHKITKRGQNVTFRCDPISEHNRLYWYRQTLGQGPEFLTYFQNEAQLEKSRLLSDRFSAERPKGSFSTLEIQRTEQGDSAMYLCASSSTGTGPGNTIYFGEGSWLTVV.

The chain couples TRBV18 to TRBJ1-5, with 7 nucleotides matching TRBD1. CDR1 is KGHSH and CDR2 is LQKENI in the germline V gene. V lost 3 bases to trimming and J lost 7 bases; unmatched junction nucleotides: 9. This CDR3 comprises 15 residues. CDR3: CASSPSTGVEQPQHF. For the CDR3, the DNA is TGTGCCAGCTCACCCTCTACAGGGGTAGAGCAGCCCCAGCATTTT.

This clone qualifies as medium-sized. The J gene is TRBJ2-2, the V gene TRBV6-1; D unclear. The CDR3 is 13 residues long. V was pared by 2 bases and J by 3 bases, with 4 bases between. CDR1 is MNHNS and CDR2 is SASEGT in the germline V gene. The CDR3 region has the DNA TGTGCCAGCAGTGAATCGGACACCGGGGAGCTGTTTTTT. Amino acids: CASSESDTGELFF.

The V gene is TRBV25-1, the J gene TRBJ1-2, with TRBD1 as a possible D gene (5 bases). This CDR3 is 13 amino acids long. V was cut by 6 bases and J by 0 bases, with 8 bases left in between. Germline CDR1 reads MGHDK; CDR2 reads SYGVNS. CDR3 coding DNA: TGTGCCAGCAGAGAGACAGCTAACTATGGCTACACCTTC. Translated, it gives CASRETANYGYTF.

CDR3 region: CASSLLFGVNEQFF. The CDR3 DNA sequence: TGCGCCAGCAGCTTGTTGTTCGGGGTTAATGAGCAGTTCTTC. The chain couples TRBV5-1 to TRBJ2-1, with D maybe TRBD2 (5 bases). Germline CDR1 is SGHRS and CDR2 is YFSETQ. Trimming took 1 base from V and 7 from J, leaving 12 bases between them. This CDR3 is 14 amino acids long.

This chain links TRBV6-5 with TRBJ2-5; the match to TRBD1 covers 8 bases. Germline CDR1 reads MNHEY; CDR2 reads SVGAGI. This CDR3 has 14 residues. The J segment lost 5 bases and the V segment lost 6 bases, leaving 8 bases of the junction unmatched. CDR3 residues: CASSPQGARETQYF. CDR3 DNA sequence: TGTGCCAGCAGCCCCCAGGGGGCGAGGGAGACCCAGTACTTC.

The chain combines TRBV3-1 (or the pseudogene TRBV3-2) with TRBJ2-1; TRBD1 matches at 8 bases. This CDR3 has 21 amino acids. Germline V gene lookup returns CDR1 LGHDT and CDR2 YNNKEL (reference sequence). The V segment lost 0 bases and the J segment 3 bases; nucleotides outside the gene matches: 19. The DNA of the CDR3 is TGTGCCAGCAGCCAAGAGAAGCAGGGGGCGCGGTTGGCTCGAAGCTACAATGAGCAGTTCTTC. It translates to CASSQEKQGARLARSYNEQFF.

The chain combines TRBV7-9 with TRBJ2-7, with D tentatively TRBD1 (6 bases). The CDR3 runs 14 residues. Deletions cut 5 bases from V and 0 bases from J, with 11 bases between. The germline V gene has CDR1 SEHNR and CDR2 FQNEAQ (reference sequence). This CDR3 is CASSKTGHSYEQYF. CDR3 DNA: TGTGCCAGCAGCAAAACAGGGCACTCCTACGAGCAGTACTTC.

The chain is built from TRBV30 and TRBJ1-2; 8 bases fit TRBD1. Germline CDR1 is GTSNPN and CDR2 is SVGIG (reference sequence). J was trimmed by 5 bases and V by 4 bases; bases with no gene match: 9. This CDR3 is built from 14 residues. The CDR3 bases are TGTGCCTGGACTCGACAGGGGACGGAGTATGGCTACACCTTC. It translates to CAWTRQGTEYGYTF. The full variable domain, completed using reference TRBV30 and TRBJ1-2, is SQTIHQWPATLVQPVGSPLSLECTVEGTSNPNLYWYRQAAGRGLQLLFYSVGIGQISSEVPQNLSASRPQDRQFILSSKKLLLSDSGFYLCAWTRQGTEYGYTFGSGTRLTVV.

The CDR3 nucleotides read TGTGCCAGCAGGACCGGGGGTGTCTCCTATAATTCACCCCTCCACTTT. Translated, it gives CASRTGGVSYNSPLHF. This chain joins TRBV28 and TRBJ1-6, with D perhaps TRBD1 (5 bases). The V end lost 6 bases, the J end lost 0 bases, and 12 bases lay between the germline ends. Germline assignment: CDR1 MDHEN and CDR2 SYDVKM. CDR3 length: 16 amino acids.

The chain is built from TRBV7-6 and TRBJ1-6, with a weak D call TRBD1 (6 bases). Trimming stripped 5 bases from V and 7 bases from J, with 21 bases between. This CDR3 contains 17 residues. Looked up from germline, CDR1 is SGHVS and CDR2 is FNYEAQ. CDR3 region: CASSPIYRGQGNSPLHF. CDR3 nucleotide sequence: TGTGCCAGCAGCCCAATATATCGTGGGCAGGGGAATTCACCCCTCCACTTT.

The chain is built from TRBV12-5 and TRBJ2-1; 9 bases map to TRBD1. CDR3 length equals 14 residues. Looked up from germline, CDR1 is LGHNT and CDR2 is FRNRAP. With V trimmed by 7 bases and J by 9 bases, 10 bases remained unmatched. The CDR3 DNA reads TGTGCTAGTGCCGGAGGACAGGGGTTTAGTGAGCAGTTCTTC. It encodes CASAGGQGFSEQFF. Combining the CDR3 with reference TRBV12-5 and TRBJ2-1 gives the whole variable domain DARVTQTPRHKVTEMGQEVTMRCQPILGHNTVFWYRQTMMQGLELLAYFRNRAPLDDSGMPKDRFSAEMPDATLATLKIQPSEPRDSAVYFCASAGGQGFSEQFFGPGTRLTVL.

The chain carries TRBV6-4 and TRBJ2-1; 10 bases are a match to TRBD2. CDR1 MRHNA and CDR2 SNTAGT come from the germline V gene. This CDR3 spans 17 amino acids. V was clipped by 2 bases and J by 4 bases; unmatched bases: 8. Here the CDR3 DNA reads TGTGCCAGCAGTGACCCCCCGGGACTAGCGCTGTACAATGAGCAGTTCTTC. This gives the protein CASSDPPGLALYNEQFF.

The chain carries TRBV5-6 and TRBJ1-5; a weak D match, TRBD1 (5 bases). V was cut by 4 bases and J by 4 bases, with 12 bases left in between. The CDR3 is 14 amino acids. Germline values: CDR1 SGHDT, CDR2 YYEEEE. CDR3 in DNA: TGTGCCAGCAGCATGGGACTGAGGAATCAGCCCCAGCATTTT. Translation: CASSMGLRNQPQHF.